This TCR beta chain was found in a study of CXCR4 blockade with PD-1 therapy in pancreatic cancer (dated by TCRdb to about 2019). The study in broad terms: The study combined multiplex immunohistochemistry and TCRbeta immunosequencing of resected pancreatic ductal adenocarcinoma with ex vivo slice culture testing PD-1 and CXCR4 blockade. To look at intratumoral heterogeneity, the researchers TCR-sequenced two geographically distinct regions from each of 6 or 7 tumors.

The archived tumor blocks came from patients who had not received neoadjuvant therapy before resection. In the preserved-tissue arm of the study, about 30 surgical resection samples from about two dozen previously untreated pancreatic ductal adenocarcinoma patients were used. For the resection arm, DNA was extracted from ten 5-micron curls of FFPE tumor adjacent to the multiplex immunohistochemistry slide. Turning to this clone: There is no known antigen for this receptor. No much larger clone exists at a distance of one base, and base qualities are not known.

The research as a whole found: Although tumors showed clonal expansion, with a mean productive clonality of roughly 0.13 compared with around 0.05 in healthy blood, clonality was not correlated with survival. A strong correlation was found between amino acid clone frequency and the number of distinct nucleotide rearrangements encoding each amino acid clone, suggesting convergent selection by common tumor antigens. Because only TCRbeta chains were sequenced, true antigen-specificity overlap of convergent dominant clones was left unconfirmed pending paired alpha-beta single-cell sequencing.

The immunoSEQ Assay at Adaptive Biotechnologies was used to immunosequence TCRbeta CDR3 regions from the extracted DNA. From the authors' description of their analysis: To quantify the absolute abundance of each unique TCRbeta CDR3, sequences were collapsed and filtered. Clonality, calculated using only productive in-frame rearrangements, was defined as 1 minus Pielou's evenness. For regional overlap, the top 100 nucleotide rearrangements were followed across paired samples, and the Morisita index was used to compare paired samples against unrelated samples. The immunoSEQ Rearrangement Details tool was used to assess convergence of nucleotide rearrangements onto identical amino acid sequences. TCRdb limited this immuneACCESS table to in-frame rearrangements with V and J called. A share of clones is missing; checked studies link under half to unresolved V genes, and the rest is unexplained. V and J calls and clone size are given by that table; D and trimming were obtained from the DNA. The sample yields about 8,900 clones; about 59% were counted once. The top ten constitute about 7.3% of the sample.

CDR3 length: 14 amino acids, cysteine to phenylalanine. The retained sequence is limited to the CDR3, 42 bases, with the frame set at the first base. Looking up the germline V gene (reference sequence) yields CDR1 WNHNN and CDR2 SYGVQD. V loses 4 bases, J loses 7 bases, and the germline ends lie 16 bases apart. The clonotype was recovered from a human donor with pancreatic ductal adenocarcinoma. Sequencing input: tumor tissue. The chain links TRBV10-1 with TRBJ2-5; TRBD2 is a weak D gene call, 6 bases matching. The nucleotides read TGCGCCAGCAGTGCCAACGGGAGACGGGGGACCCAGTACTTC. The encoded protein is CASSANGRRGTQYF.